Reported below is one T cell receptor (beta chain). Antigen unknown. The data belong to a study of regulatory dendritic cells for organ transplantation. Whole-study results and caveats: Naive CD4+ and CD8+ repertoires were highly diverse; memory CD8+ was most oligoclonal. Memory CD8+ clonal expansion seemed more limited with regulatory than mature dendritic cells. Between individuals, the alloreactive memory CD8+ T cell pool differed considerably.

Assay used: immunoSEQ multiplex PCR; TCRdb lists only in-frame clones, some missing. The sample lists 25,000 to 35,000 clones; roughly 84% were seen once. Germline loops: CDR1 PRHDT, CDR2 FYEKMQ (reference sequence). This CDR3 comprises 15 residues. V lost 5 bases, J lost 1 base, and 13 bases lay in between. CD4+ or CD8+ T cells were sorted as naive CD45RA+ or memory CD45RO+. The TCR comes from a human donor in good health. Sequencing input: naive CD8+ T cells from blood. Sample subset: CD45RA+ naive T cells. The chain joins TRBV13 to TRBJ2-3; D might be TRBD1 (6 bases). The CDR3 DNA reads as TGTGCCAGCAGCCATCGGACAGAGCGCACAGATACGCAGTATTTT. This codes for CASSHRTERTDTQYF. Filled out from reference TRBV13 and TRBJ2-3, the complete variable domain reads AAGVIQSPRHLIKEKRETATLKCYPIPRHDTVYWYQQGPGQDPQFLISFYEKMQSDKGSIPDRFSAQQFSDYHSELNMSSLELGDSALYFCASSHRTERTDTQYFGPGTRLTVL.